These 2 T cell receptor beta chains were all obtained from the same sample, sequenced in a study of blood T cell repertoires in COVID-19. The protocol was immunoSEQ multiplex PCR, while the TCRdb copy is restricted to in-frame clones and leaves out a portion. The sample comprises about 250,000 clones, approximately 90% of which are singletons, and over 2% rests with the top ten. The sample comprised PBMCs or T cells enriched from blood (not recorded which). The receptors originated from a woman between 18 and 29 years old who had recovered from COVID-19.

The CDR3 DNA sequence: TGTGCCAGCAGTGGCGCGGACAGGGCCGCCGAAAACACCATATATTTT. It codes for CASSGADRAAENTIYF. The gene calls are TRBV25-1 and TRBJ1-3, with 8 bases lining up with TRBD1. With V trimmed by 4 bases and J by 6 bases, 11 bases remained unmatched. The CDR3 totals 16 residues. Germline CDR1 is MGHDK and CDR2 is SYGVNS.

In DNA form, the CDR3 reads TGTGCCAGCAGTTCCCGACTAGCGGGGGATGGGGAGACCCAGTACTTC. Protein: CASSSRLAGDGETQYF. The chain uses TRBV6-2 or TRBV6-3 and TRBJ2-5, with TRBD2 identical over 12 bases. V trimming: 4 bases; J trimming: 5 bases; junction bases outside the gene matches: 8. Germline values: CDR1 MNHEY, CDR2 SVGEGT. CDR3 length: 16 residues.